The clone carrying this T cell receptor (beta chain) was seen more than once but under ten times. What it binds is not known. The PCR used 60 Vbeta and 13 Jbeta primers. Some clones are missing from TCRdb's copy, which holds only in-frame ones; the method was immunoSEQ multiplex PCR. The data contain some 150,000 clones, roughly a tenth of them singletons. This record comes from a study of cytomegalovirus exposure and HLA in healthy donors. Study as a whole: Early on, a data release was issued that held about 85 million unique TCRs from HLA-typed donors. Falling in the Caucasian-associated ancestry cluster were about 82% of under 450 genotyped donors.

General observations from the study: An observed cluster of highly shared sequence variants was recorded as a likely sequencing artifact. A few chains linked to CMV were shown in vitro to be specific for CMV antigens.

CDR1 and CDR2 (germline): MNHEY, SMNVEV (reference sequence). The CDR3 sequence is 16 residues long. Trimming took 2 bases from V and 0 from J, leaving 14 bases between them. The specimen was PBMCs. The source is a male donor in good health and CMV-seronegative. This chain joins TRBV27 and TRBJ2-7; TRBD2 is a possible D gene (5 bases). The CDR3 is CASSLSMGTSSYEQYF. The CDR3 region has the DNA TGTGCCAGCAGTTTAAGTATGGGCACTAGCTCCTACGAGCAGTACTTC.